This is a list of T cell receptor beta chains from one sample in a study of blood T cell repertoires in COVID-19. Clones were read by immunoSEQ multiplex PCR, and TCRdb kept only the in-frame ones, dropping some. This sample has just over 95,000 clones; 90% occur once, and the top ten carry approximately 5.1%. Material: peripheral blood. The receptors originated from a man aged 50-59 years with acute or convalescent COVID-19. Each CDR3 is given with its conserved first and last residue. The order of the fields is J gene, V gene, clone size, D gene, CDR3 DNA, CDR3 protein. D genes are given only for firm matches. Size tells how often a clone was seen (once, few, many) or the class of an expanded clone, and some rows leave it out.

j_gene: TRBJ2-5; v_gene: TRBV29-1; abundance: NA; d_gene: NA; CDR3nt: TGCAGCGTTGGGGAGGAGACCCAGTACTTC; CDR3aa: CSVGEETQYF
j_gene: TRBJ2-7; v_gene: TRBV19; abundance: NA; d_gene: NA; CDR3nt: TGTGCCAGTAGTATCGTACAGGGCGACTACGAGCAGTACTTC; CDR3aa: CASSIVQGDYEQYF
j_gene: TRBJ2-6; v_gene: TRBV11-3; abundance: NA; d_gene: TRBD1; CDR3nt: TGTGCCAGCAGCCCTGGCCGGGACAGGGGGTCTGGGGCCAACGTCCTGACTTTC; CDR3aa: CASSPGRDRGSGANVLTF
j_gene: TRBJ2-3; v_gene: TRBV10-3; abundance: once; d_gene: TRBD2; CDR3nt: TGTGCCATCAGTGTTGGGGCGGGAGGCACAGATACGCAGTATTTT; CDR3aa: CAISVGAGGTDTQYF
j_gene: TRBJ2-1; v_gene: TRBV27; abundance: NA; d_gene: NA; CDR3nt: TGTGCCAGCAGTCCCCCCGGGCGGGGAGGTGAGCAGTTCTTC; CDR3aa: CASSPPGRGGEQFF
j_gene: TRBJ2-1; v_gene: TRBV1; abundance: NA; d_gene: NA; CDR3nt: TGCACCAGCAGCCAAGATCCCGGACTAGCGGGGACAGGGGGGCAGTTCTTC; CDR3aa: CTSSQDPGLAGTGGQFF
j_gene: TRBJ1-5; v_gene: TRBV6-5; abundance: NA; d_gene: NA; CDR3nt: TGTGCCAGCAGTTACTCTACAGGCTCCCGTCAGCCCCAGCATTTT; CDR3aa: CASSYSTGSRQPQHF
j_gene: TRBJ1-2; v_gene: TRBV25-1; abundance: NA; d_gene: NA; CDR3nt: TGTGCCAGCAGTGATCGACACCAAGATGGCTACACCTTC; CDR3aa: CASSDRHQDGYTF
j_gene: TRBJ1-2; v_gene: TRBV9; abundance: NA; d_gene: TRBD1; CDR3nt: TGTGCCAGCAGCGTGGACAGGGGGAAAGGTAGCTATGGCTACACCTTC; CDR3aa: CASSVDRGKGSYGYTF
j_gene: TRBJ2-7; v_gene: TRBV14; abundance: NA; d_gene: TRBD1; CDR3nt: TGTGCCAGCAGCCCGTGGGACAGCTACGAGCAGTACTTC; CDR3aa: CASSPWDSYEQYF
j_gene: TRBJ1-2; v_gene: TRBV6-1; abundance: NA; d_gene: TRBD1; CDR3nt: TGTGCCAGCAGTGTATTGACAGGGATTCGGGTCTATGGCTACACCTTC; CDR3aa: CASSVLTGIRVYGYTF
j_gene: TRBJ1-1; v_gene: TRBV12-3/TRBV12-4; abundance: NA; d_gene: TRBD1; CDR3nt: TGTGCCAGCAGTTTAGCGGACAGGGTAGAAGCTTTCTTT; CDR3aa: CASSLADRVEAFF
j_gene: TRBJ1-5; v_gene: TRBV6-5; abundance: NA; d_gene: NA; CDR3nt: TGTGCCAGCAGTTACTCCGGACAGAACAATCAGCCCCAGCATTTT; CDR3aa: CASSYSGQNNQPQHF
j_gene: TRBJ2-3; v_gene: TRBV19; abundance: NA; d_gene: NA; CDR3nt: TGTGCCAGTAGTATTGGACGGGGGGATACGCAGTATTTT; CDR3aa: CASSIGRGDTQYF
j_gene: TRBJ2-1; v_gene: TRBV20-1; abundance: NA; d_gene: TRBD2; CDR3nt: TGCAGTGCTAGTTTAGCGGGAGGGCCTAAGGCGTCCGATGAGCAGTTCTTC; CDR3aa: CSASLAGGPKASDEQFF
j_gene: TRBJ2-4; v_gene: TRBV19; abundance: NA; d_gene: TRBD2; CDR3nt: TGTGCCAGTAGTATCCCTCCGAGTGGGGGGGTAGCCAAAAACATTCAGTACTTC; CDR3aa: CASSIPPSGGVAKNIQYF
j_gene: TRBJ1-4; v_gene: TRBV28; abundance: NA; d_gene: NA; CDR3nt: TGTGCCAGCGGAGGGGCCGGGGCAGCTAATGAAAAACTGTTTTTT; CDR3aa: CASGGAGAANEKLFF
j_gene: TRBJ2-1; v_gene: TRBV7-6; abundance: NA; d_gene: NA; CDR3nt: TGTGCCAGCAGCTTAGCTTCAGGGGCCGCCTACAATGAGCAGTTCTTC; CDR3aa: CASSLASGAAYNEQFF
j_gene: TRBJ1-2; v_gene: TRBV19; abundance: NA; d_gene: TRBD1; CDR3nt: TGTGCCAGTACCACCCGGGGACAGCTCAGCTATGGCTACACCTTC; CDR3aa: CASTTRGQLSYGYTF
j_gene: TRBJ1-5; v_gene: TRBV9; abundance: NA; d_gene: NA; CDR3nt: TGTGCCAGCAGCGTAGGGGTTCCAGGTCAGCCCCAGCATTTT; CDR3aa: CASSVGVPGQPQHF
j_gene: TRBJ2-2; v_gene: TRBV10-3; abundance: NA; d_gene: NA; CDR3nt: TGTGCCATCAGTGAGTTTTTGGGAGCCGGGGAGCTGTTTTTT; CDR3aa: CAISEFLGAGELFF
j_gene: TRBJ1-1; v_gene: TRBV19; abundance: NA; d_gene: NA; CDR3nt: TGTGCCAGTAGTTCATTTGGAGGGACTGAAGCTTTCTTT; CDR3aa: CASSSFGGTEAFF
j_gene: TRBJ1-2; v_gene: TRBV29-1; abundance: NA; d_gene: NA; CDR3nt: TGCAGCGTTGAAGGAAAGGGGTATGGCTACACCTTC; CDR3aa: CSVEGKGYGYTF
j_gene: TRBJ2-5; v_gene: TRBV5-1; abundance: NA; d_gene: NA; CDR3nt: TGCGCCAGCAGGAGGCTGAGCGGGGAGACCCAGTACTTC; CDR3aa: CASRRLSGETQYF
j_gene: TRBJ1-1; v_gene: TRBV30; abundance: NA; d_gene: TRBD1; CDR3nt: TGTGCCTGGAGTGAGCCCAGGGACAGGGGGACGAACACTGAAGCTTTCTTT; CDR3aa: CAWSEPRDRGTNTEAFF
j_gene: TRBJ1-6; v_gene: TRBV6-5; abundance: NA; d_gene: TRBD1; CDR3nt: TGTGCCAGCAGTTACGGGACAGGGGGCTCACCCCTCCACTTT; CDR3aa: CASSYGTGGSPLHF
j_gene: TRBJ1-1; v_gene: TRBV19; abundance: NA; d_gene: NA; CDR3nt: TGTGCCAGTAGTATAGTAACAGGGTTGGGCACTGAAGCTTTCTTT; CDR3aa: CASSIVTGLGTEAFF
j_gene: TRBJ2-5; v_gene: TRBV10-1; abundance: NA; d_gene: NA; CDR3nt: TGCGCCAGCAGTGCTGGAGGGTCCGGAGAGACCCAGTACTTC; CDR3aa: CASSAGGSGETQYF
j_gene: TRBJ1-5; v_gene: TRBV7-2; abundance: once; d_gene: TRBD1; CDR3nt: TGTGCCAGCAGCCGTGGACAGGGGAGCGGTCAGCCCCAGCATTTT; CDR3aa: CASSRGQGSGQPQHF